Following are 9 T cell receptor beta chains from one sample sequenced in a study of blood T cell repertoires in COVID-19. The data were produced by immunoSEQ multiplex PCR, yet TCRdb's version contains in-frame clones alone and is incomplete. The repertoire consists of a few hundred thousand clones, with more than 75% occurring once and the leading ten covering about 2.5%. What was sequenced was peripheral blood. The receptors shown here come from a woman in her forties or fifties with acute or convalescent COVID-19.

This CDR3 reads CASSKRVAGGYNEQFF. The DNA for the CDR3 is TGTGCCAGCAGCAAGAGGGTAGCGGGAGGTTACAATGAGCAGTTCTTC. The rearrangement joins TRBV7-9 to TRBJ2-1; 10 bases fit TRBD2. The CDR3 covers 16 residues. CDR1 SEHNR and CDR2 FQNEAQ come from the germline V gene (reference sequence). Trimming removed 5 bases from V and 4 bases from J; junction bases left unmatched: 8. Filled out from reference TRBV7-9 and TRBJ2-1, the complete variable domain reads DTGVSQNPRHKITKRGQNVTFRCDPISEHNRLYWYRQTLGQGPEFLTYFQNEAQLEKSRLLSDRFSAERPKGSFSTLEIQRTEQGDSAMYLCASSKRVAGGYNEQFFGPGTRLTVL.

This sequence joins TRBV28 and TRBJ2-7; 8 nucleotides align to TRBD1. CDR1 MDHEN and CDR2 SYDVKM come from the germline V gene. This CDR3 has 15 amino acids. V trimming: 3 bases; J trimming: 0 bases; junction bases outside the gene matches: 4. The CDR3 coding sequence is TGTGCCAGCAGTTTCCCAGGGGGCCTCTCCTACGAGCAGTACTTC. This encodes CASSFPGGLSYEQYF.

This chain joins TRBV15 and TRBJ2-5; no firm D call. Trimming took off 4 bases at V and 5 bases at J, with 14 bases between the two ends. Germline V gives CDR1 LNHNV, CDR2 YYDKDF (reference sequence). This CDR3 region has 14 residues. The CDR3: CATSIYSPSETQYF. The CDR3 nucleotides are TGTGCCACCAGCATATACAGTCCGAGCGAGACCCAGTACTTC.

The rearrangement joins TRBV7-9 to TRBJ1-1; D might be TRBD1 (6 bases). The germline V gene has CDR1 SEHNR and CDR2 FQNEAQ (reference sequence). This CDR3 region has 14 residues. The V end lost 5 bases, the J end lost 3 bases, and 13 bases lay between the germline ends. Here the CDR3 DNA reads TGTGCCAGCAGCCCCAGGGGTGGGGACACTGAAGCTTTCTTT. Amino acids: CASSPRGGDTEAFF.

This clone was found once. V gene TRBV5-6 combines with J gene TRBJ2-7, with D maybe TRBD1 (5 bases). Trimming removed 1 base at V and 0 bases at J, with 11 bases between. The CDR3 loop spans 15 amino acids. Germline CDR1 reads SGHDT; CDR2 reads YYEEEE. CDR3 bases: TGTGCCAGCAGCTTGATAGGGGCCAGCTCCTACGAGCAGTACTTC. Protein: CASSLIGASSYEQYF. The complete variable domain, with remaining parts taken from reference TRBV5-6 and TRBJ2-7, reads DAGVTQSPTHLIKTRGQQVTLRCSPKSGHDTVSWYQQALGQGPQFIFQYYEEEERQRGNFPDRFSGHQFPNYSSELNVNALLLGDSALYLCASSLIGASSYEQYFGPGTRLTVT.

The chain links TRBV5-4 to TRBJ2-1; 7 bases agree with TRBD2. The V segment lost 2 bases and the J segment 2 bases; nucleotides outside the gene matches: 1. This CDR3 has 14 amino acids. Germline V gene lookup returns CDR1 SGHNT and CDR2 YYREEE (reference sequence). The CDR3 DNA reads TGTGCCAGCAGCTTTAGCGGGCCCTACAATGAGCAGTTCTTC. It translates to CASSFSGPYNEQFF.

This clone was seen a single time. The chain combines TRBV4-1 with TRBJ2-1, with D perhaps TRBD1 (6 bases). From germline, CDR1 is MGHRA and CDR2 YSYEKL. V was trimmed by 1 base and J by 10 bases, leaving 11 bases between them. The CDR3 contains 13 residues. This CDR3 reads CASSQVSGVEQFF. DNA of the CDR3: TGCGCCAGCAGCCAAGTGTCAGGGGTCGAGCAGTTCTTC.

The chain combines TRBV6-6 with TRBJ2-7, with 9 nucleotides matching TRBD2. The CDR3 consists of 13 residues. With V trimmed by 8 bases and J by 1 base, 3 bases remained unmatched. CDR1 is MNHNY and CDR2 is SVGAGI in the germline V gene (reference sequence). CDR3 DNA sequence: TGTGCCAGCCTTGCGGGAGGGTCCTACGAGCAGTACTTC. This sequence encodes CASLAGGSYEQYF.

The chain couples TRBV25-1 to TRBJ1-6; TRBD1 is a possible D gene (6 bases). V was trimmed by 1 base and J by 9 bases, leaving 19 bases between them. From germline, CDR1 is MGHDK and CDR2 SYGVNS. This CDR3 region has 17 residues. The chain's CDR3 is CASSEWLGNRVGSPLHF. DNA of the CDR3: TGTGCCAGCAGTGAATGGTTGGGGAACAGGGTAGGTTCACCCCTCCACTTT. The full variable domain, its missing parts supplied by reference TRBV25-1 and TRBJ1-6, is EADIYQTPRYLVIGTGKKITLECSQTMGHDKMYWYQQDPGMELHLIHYSYGVNSTEKGDLSSESTVSRIRTEHFPLTLESARPSHTSQYLCASSEWLGNRVGSPLHFGNGTRLTVT.